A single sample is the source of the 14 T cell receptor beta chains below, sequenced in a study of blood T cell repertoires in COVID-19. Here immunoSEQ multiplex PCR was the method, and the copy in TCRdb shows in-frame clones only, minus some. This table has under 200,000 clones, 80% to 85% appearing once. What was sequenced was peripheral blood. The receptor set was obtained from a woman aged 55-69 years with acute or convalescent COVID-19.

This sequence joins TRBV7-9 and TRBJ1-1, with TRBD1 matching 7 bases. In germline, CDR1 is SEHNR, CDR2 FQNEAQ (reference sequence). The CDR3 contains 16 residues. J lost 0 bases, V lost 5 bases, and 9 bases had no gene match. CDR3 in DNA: TGTGCCAGCAGCCCTCGACAGGGATCAATGAACACTGAAGCTTTCTTT. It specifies CASSPRQGSMNTEAFF.

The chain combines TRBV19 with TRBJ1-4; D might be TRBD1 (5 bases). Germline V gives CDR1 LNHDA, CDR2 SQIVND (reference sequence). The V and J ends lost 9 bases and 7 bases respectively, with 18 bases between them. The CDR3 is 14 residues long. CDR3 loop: CASSQQVGVEKLFF. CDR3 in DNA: TGTGCCAGCTCCCAACAGGTTGGTGTTGAAAAACTGTTTTTT.

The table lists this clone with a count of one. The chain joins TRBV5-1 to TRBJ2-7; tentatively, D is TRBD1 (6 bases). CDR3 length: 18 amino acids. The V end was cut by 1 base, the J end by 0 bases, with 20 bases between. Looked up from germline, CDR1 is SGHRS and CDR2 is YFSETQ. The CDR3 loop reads CASSLRPYWTDSSYEQYF. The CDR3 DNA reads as TGCGCCAGCAGCTTGCGACCCTACTGGACAGATAGCTCCTACGAGCAGTACTTC.

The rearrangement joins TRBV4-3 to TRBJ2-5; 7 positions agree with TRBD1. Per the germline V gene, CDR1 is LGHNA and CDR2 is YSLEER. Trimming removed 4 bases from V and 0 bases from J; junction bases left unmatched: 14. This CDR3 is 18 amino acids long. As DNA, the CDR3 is TGCGCCAGCAGCCCTGATTACAGGGGCCTATTGTACCAAGAGACCCAGTACTTC. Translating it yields CASSPDYRGLLYQETQYF.

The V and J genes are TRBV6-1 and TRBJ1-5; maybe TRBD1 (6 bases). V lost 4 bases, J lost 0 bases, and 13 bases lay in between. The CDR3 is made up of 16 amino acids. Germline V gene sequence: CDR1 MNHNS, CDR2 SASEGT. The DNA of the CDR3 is TGTGCCAGCAGTGGGACAGCTCTATATAGCAATCAGCCCCAGCATTTT. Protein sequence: CASSGTALYSNQPQHF.

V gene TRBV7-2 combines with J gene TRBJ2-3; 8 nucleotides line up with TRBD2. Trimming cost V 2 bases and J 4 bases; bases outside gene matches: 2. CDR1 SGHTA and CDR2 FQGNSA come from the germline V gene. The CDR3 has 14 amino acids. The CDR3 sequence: CASSLRGGSDTQYF. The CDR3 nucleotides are TGTGCCAGCAGCTTACGGGGGGGATCAGATACGCAGTATTTT.

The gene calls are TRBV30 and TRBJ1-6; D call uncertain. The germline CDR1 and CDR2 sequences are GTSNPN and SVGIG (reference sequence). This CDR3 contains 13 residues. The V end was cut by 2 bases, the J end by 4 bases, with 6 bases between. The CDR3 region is CAWSPSYNSPLHF. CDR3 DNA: TGTGCCTGGAGTCCCTCGTATAATTCACCCCTCCACTTT.

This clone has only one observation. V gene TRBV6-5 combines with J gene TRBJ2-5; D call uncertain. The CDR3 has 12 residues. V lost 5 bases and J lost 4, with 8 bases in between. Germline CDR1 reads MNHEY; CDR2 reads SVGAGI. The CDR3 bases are TGTGCCAGCAGTCTAGTGGGAGAGACCCAGTACTTC. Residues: CASSLVGETQYF.

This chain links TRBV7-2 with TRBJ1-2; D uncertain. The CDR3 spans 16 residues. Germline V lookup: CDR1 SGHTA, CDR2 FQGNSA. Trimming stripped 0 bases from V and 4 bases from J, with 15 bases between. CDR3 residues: CASSLAYSSSGYGYTF. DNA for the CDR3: TGTGCCAGCAGCTTAGCTTACTCTTCCTCGGGCTATGGCTACACCTTC.

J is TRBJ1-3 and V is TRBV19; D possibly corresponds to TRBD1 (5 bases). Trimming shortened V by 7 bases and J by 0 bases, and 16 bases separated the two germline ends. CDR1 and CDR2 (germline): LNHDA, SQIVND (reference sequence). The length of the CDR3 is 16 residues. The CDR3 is CASTGRGMSSGNTIYF. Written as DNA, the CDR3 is TGTGCCAGTACTGGAAGGGGCATGAGCTCTGGAAACACCATATATTTT.

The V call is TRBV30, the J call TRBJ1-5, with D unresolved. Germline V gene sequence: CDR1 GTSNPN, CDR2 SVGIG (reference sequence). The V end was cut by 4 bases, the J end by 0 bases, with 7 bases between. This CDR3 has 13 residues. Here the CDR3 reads CAWTGYSNQPQHF. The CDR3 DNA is TGTGCCTGGACGGGGTATAGCAATCAGCCCCAGCATTTT.

CDR3 loop: CATSGKGGSYNEQFF. CDR3 nucleotide sequence: TGTGCCACCAGTGGGAAGGGAGGTTCCTACAATGAGCAGTTCTTC. The gene calls are TRBV24-1 and TRBJ2-1; weak D call: TRBD2 (6 bases). This CDR3 is 15 amino acids long. V lost 5 bases, J lost 1 base, and 11 bases lay in between. From germline, CDR1 is KGHDR and CDR2 SFDVKD.

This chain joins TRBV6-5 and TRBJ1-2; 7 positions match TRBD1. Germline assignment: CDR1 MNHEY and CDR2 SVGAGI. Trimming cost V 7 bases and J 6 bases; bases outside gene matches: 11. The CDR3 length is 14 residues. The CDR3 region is CASTKGTALHGYTF. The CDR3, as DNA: TGTGCCAGCACTAAAGGGACAGCTCTACATGGCTACACCTTC.

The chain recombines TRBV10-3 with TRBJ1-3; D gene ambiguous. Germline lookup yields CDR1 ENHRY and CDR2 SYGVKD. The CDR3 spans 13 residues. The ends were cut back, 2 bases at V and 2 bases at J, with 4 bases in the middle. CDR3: CAISEAAGNTIYF. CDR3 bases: TGTGCCATCAGTGAGGCAGCTGGAAACACCATATATTTT.